The 21 T cell receptor beta chains below all came from one sample that was sequenced in a study of vaccination and CD4 T cells after COVID-19. Treatment here: approximately 9-day PBMC culture with coronavirus spike peptide pools or control peptides (ViraFEST assay). An Oncomine TCR Beta short-read assay was used to sequence the DNA from cultured CD4+ T cells. TCRdb re-analysed the PCR reads in MiXCR, keeping a single row per CDR3 protein. This table holds approximately 12,000 distinct CDR3 sequences, more than 75% found once. No cognate antigen is known for these TCRs. The sequenced sample was CD4+ T cells from blood, cultured in vitro. The receptor source for this set is a human donor who had recovered from COVID-19.

The chain carries TRBV30 and TRBJ2-5; D gene unclear. Trimming pared 3 bases from V and 11 bases from J, leaving 13 bases between. The CDR3 totals 11 residues. From germline, CDR1 is GTSNPN and CDR2 SVGIG (reference sequence). In DNA, the CDR3 is TGTGCCTGGAGCATTGTGGCTAGTCAGTACTTC. Translation: CAWSIVASQYF.

The chain has TRBV20-1 and TRBJ2-4; a weak D match, TRBD2 (5 bases). The germline gives CDR1 DFQATT, CDR2 SNEGSKA (reference sequence). Trimming left V 5 bases short and J 7 bases short, with 18 bases between. This CDR3 has 14 amino acids. The CDR3 protein is CSAFGIQNYNIQYF. The CDR3 bases are TGCAGTGCTTTCGGGATTCAAAACTATAACATTCAGTACTTC.

The V gene is TRBV7-2, the J gene TRBJ1-2, with D unresolved. With 1 base removed from V and 8 bases from J, the gap between germline ends came to 8 bases. Germline assignment: CDR1 SGHTA and CDR2 FQGNSA. There are 12 residues in the CDR3. The CDR3 nucleotides read TGTGCCAGCAGCTTAGAAGGGTTGGGCTACACCTTC. The encoded protein is CASSLEGLGYTF.

The CDR3: CASSVGQDYYEQYF. The CDR3 DNA reads as TGCGCCAGCAGTGTGGGACAGGACTACTACGAGCAGTACTTC. The chain carries TRBV10-1 and TRBJ2-7; 8 bases are shared with TRBD1. The CDR3 has 14 amino acids. CDR1 and CDR2 from the germline V gene are WNHNN and SYGVQD (reference sequence). V lost 4 bases, J lost 3 bases, and 5 bases stayed unmatched.

The CDR3 region is CATGTGVISEKLFF. DNA for the CDR3: TGTGCCACCGGGACAGGGGTTATAAGTGAAAAACTGTTTTTT. The chain uses TRBV28 and TRBJ1-4, with 10 bases that match TRBD1. There are 14 residues in the CDR3. CDR1 and CDR2 (germline): MDHEN, SYDVKM. V trimming: 10 bases; J trimming: 7 bases; junction bases outside the gene matches: 9. The variable domain in full, with the rest retrieved from reference TRBV28 and TRBJ1-4, is DVKVTQSSRYLVKRTGEKVFLECVQDMDHENMFWYRQDPGLGLRLIYFSYDVKMKEKGDIPEGYSVSREKKERFSLILESASTNQTSMYLCATGTGVISEKLFFGSGTQLSVL.

This clonotype was observed a single time. The chain couples TRBV4-2 to TRBJ2-5, with D tentatively TRBD1 (6 bases). The germline V gene encodes CDR1 LGHNA and CDR2 YNFKEQ. The CDR3 runs 16 residues. The germline V and J ends were trimmed by 4 bases and 2 bases, with 17 bases remaining between them. DNA for the CDR3: TGTGCCAGCAGCCCCTCGTCCCTGGGGGCTCAAGAGACCCAGTACTTC. It specifies CASSPSSLGAQETQYF.

The CDR3 is CATRLNNEQFF. The CDR3 DNA reads as TGTGCCACCAGACTTAACAATGAGCAGTTCTTC. This rearrangement joins TRBV15 to TRBJ2-1; D is ambiguous. This CDR3 is built from 11 residues. V was cut by 6 bases and J by 5 bases, with 5 bases left in between. Germline loops: CDR1 LNHNV, CDR2 YYDKDF (reference sequence). Filled out from reference TRBV15 and TRBJ2-1, the complete variable domain reads DAMVIQNPRYQVTQFGKPVTLSCSQTLNHNVMYWYQQKSSQAPKLLFHYYDKDFNNEADTPDNFQSRRPNTSFCFLDIRSPGLGDTAMYLCATRLNNEQFFGPGTRLTVL.

This clonotype occurred a few times. The CDR3 DNA sequence: TGTGCCAGCAGCTCTCAGGGAAATCAGCCCCAGCATTTT. This encodes CASSSQGNQPQHF. The V and J genes are TRBV7-2 and TRBJ1-5, with D maybe TRBD1 (5 bases). The CDR3 runs to 13 residues. The V gene's germline CDR1 is SGHTA and CDR2 FQGNSA. V gave up 4 bases and J gave up 4 bases, with 8 bases separating them.

This clonotype was observed a handful of times. This chain uses TRBV20-1 with TRBJ2-5, with unresolved D. This CDR3 has 11 residues. Germline CDR1 and CDR2: DFQATT and SNEGSKA (reference sequence). V dropped 0 bases and J dropped 4 bases, with 3 bases sitting between them. The CDR3 region is CSARDRETQYF. CDR3 nucleotide sequence: TGCAGTGCTAGAGATCGAGAGACCCAGTACTTC.

This clonotype has a single count. V and J are TRBV10-1 and TRBJ1-5; D uncertain. Per germline, CDR1 WNHNN and CDR2 SYGVQD (reference sequence). V lost 7 bases to trimming and J lost 1 base, with 8 bases between them. There are 13 residues in the CDR3. The CDR3 nucleotides are TGCGCCAGCATAGCCAGGAGCAATCAGCCCCAGCATTTT. Protein sequence: CASIARSNQPQHF.

The J gene is TRBJ1-1, the V gene TRBV19; D perhaps matches TRBD1 (6 bases). Germline V gives CDR1 LNHDA, CDR2 SQIVND (reference sequence). The CDR3 has 13 residues. Trimming removed 5 bases at V and 10 bases at J, with 17 bases between. This CDR3 reads CASSVAQGIAAFF. In nucleotides, the CDR3 is TGTGCCAGTAGTGTCGCCCAGGGGATAGCAGCTTTCTTT.

This clonotype has more than one count but fewer than ten. The chain combines TRBV15 with TRBJ1-6; D is uncertain. V was clipped by 0 bases and J by 10 bases, with 7 bases between them. The germline V gene has CDR1 LNHNV and CDR2 YYDKDF (reference sequence). This CDR3 has 13 amino acids. CDR3 amino acids: CATSRDMRSPLHF. DNA for the CDR3: TGTGCCACCAGCAGAGATATGAGATCACCCCTCCACTTT.

This clonotype was observed a single time. The gene calls are TRBV20-1 and TRBJ2-7; unclear D gene. CDR3 length: 12 amino acids. Trimming cost V 6 bases and J 6 bases, with 15 bases left between them. Germline V gene lookup returns CDR1 DFQATT and CDR2 SNEGSKA (reference sequence). CDR3 in DNA: TGCAGTGCACCCCCTACGTTATCCGAGCAGTACTTC. It specifies CSAPPTLSEQYF.

This clonotype is a singleton in its sample. The chain uses TRBV5-1 and TRBJ2-5; TRBD1 or TRBD2 may be the D gene (7 bases each). The CDR3 extends over 15 amino acids. Germline-derived CDR1 and CDR2 are SGHRS and YFSETQ. Trimming left V 4 bases short and J 4 bases short, with 17 bases between. DNA for the CDR3: TGCGCCAGCAGCCCCCTAGGGGGCGGGGGAGAGACCCAGTACTTC. This gives the protein CASSPLGGGGETQYF.

The chain couples TRBV6-2 or TRBV6-3 to TRBJ2-3, with 7 positions matching TRBD2. Germline loops: CDR1 MNHEY, CDR2 SVGEGT. Germline trimming cut 3 bases from V and 4 bases from J; bases unmatched to any gene: 10. The CDR3 is made up of 16 amino acids. This CDR3 reads CASSYGSGLVADTQYF. The CDR3 coding sequence is TGTGCCAGCAGTTATGGTTCCGGACTAGTGGCAGATACGCAGTATTTT.

This rearrangement joins TRBV20-1 to TRBJ2-7; D gene ambiguous. The CDR3 loop spans 16 amino acids. V was trimmed by 3 bases and J by 7 bases, leaving 25 bases between them. CDR1 and CDR2 (germline): DFQATT, SNEGSKA (reference sequence). CDR3 in amino acids: CSARPSRRGYLGEQYF. The CDR3 region has the DNA TGCAGTGCTAGGCCCTCCCGGAGAGGCTACTTAGGGGAGCAGTACTTC.

The table lists this clonotype with a count of one. The chain is built from TRBV6-1 and TRBJ2-7; 8 nucleotides agree with TRBD2. Germline CDR1 MNHNS, CDR2 SASEGT. This CDR3 comprises 14 residues. V was clipped by 4 bases and J by 2 bases; unmatched bases: 4. CDR3 in amino acids: CASSGTSGPYEQYF. In nucleotides, the CDR3 is TGTGCCAGCAGTGGAACTAGCGGTCCCTACGAGCAGTACTTC.

This clonotype was detected a few times. The CDR3 loop is CASSFDRGSGQPQHF. DNA for the CDR3: TGTGCCAGCAGCTTCGACAGGGGGTCGGGTCAGCCCCAGCATTTT. The rearrangement joins TRBV2 to TRBJ1-5; 9 bases are shared with TRBD1. V lost 6 bases, J lost 6 bases, and 9 bases stayed unmatched. CDR3 size: 15 residues. The germline CDR1 and CDR2 sequences are SNHLY and FYNNEI.

V gene TRBV6-2 or TRBV6-3 combines with J gene TRBJ1-2; no clear D. Trimming shortened V by 2 bases and J by 1 base, and 8 bases separated the two germline ends. The CDR3 extends over 14 amino acids. CDR1 and CDR2 from the germline V gene are MNHEY and SVGEGT. The CDR3 loop reads CASSYLTSNYGYTF. The CDR3 region has the DNA TGTGCCAGCAGTTACCTTACAAGTAACTATGGCTACACCTTC.

The V and J genes are TRBV20-1 and TRBJ1-5; TRBD1 agrees at 7 bases. V was clipped by 3 bases and J by 0 bases; unmatched bases: 8. Germline V lookup: CDR1 DFQATT, CDR2 SNEGSKA (reference sequence). CDR3 length: 16 residues. The DNA for the CDR3 is TGCAGTGCTAGGGTACAGGGGAGCAATAGCAATCAGCCCCAGCATTTT. Residues: CSARVQGSNSNQPQHF.

This chain connects TRBV6-2 or TRBV6-3 to TRBJ1-2, with D perhaps matching TRBD1 (5 bases). The V and J ends lost 5 bases and 8 bases respectively, with 21 bases between them. Germline V lookup: CDR1 MNHEY, CDR2 SVGEGT. CDR3 length: 15 amino acids. The CDR3 DNA reads as TGTGCCAGCAGTCAAGCCGGGCCCCAGGGTGGGGGCTACACCTTC. Its protein product is CASSQAGPQGGGYTF.